The present entry profiles one TCR beta chain with its context. Its cognate antigen is unknown. These data originate in a study of blood T cells in healthy people across ages. Study-wide results and caveats: Estimated diversity across one million T cells was deemed an underestimate.

A second PCR, run for roughly 7 to 11 cycles, used a sample-barcoded 5' primer plus a J-beta primer mix. TCRdb itself ran the 5' RACE reads through MiXCR, one entry per CDR3 protein. The repertoire consists of 800,000 to 1,300,000 distinct CDR3 sequences, with 20% to 25% occurring once and the leading ten covering approximately 0.79%. The CDR3 is made up of 15 amino acids. Germline CDR1 and CDR2: SGHRS and YFSETQ. Extraction yielded at least 5 micrograms of total RNA per sample. This sample also belongs to another study, concerning T cells of mothers and their children.

The V gene is TRBV5-1, the J gene TRBJ2-5, with 11 nucleotides matching TRBD1. The DNA end is a closer match to TRBJ2-1, so the J assignment may be wrong. Sample: blood. This receptor was taken from a girl aged 2 to 10 in good health. CDR3 nucleotide sequence: TGCGCCAGCAGCTTGGACGGACAGGGGGCGGCTGAGCAGTTCTTC. This codes for CASSLDGQGAAEQFF.